This T cell receptor (beta chain) was captured in a study of blood T cell repertoires in COVID-19. For the study at large: The samples span acute and convalescent COVID-19 from the United States, Italy and Spain. Sources were T cells, B-cell-depleted T cells, or PBMCs; the material itself was cDNA or gDNA.

CDR1 and CDR2 (germline): KGHSH, LQKENI. The CDR3 loop spans 12 amino acids. V lost 5 bases and J 5 bases, leaving 9 bases between the germline ends. Original handling: From reference gene primer amplification, estimates of nucleated cell counts were derived. Method: immunoSEQ multiplex PCR; TCRdb's copy keeps in-frame clones and lacks some. The D gene and trimming were derived from the DNA, and the V and J assignments and clone size from that table. The sample holds approximately 340,000 clones, around 83% seen once. The TCR sequence derives from a man younger than 45 with active or convalescent COVID-19. The sequencing sample was made of peripheral blood. This chain joins TRBV18 and TRBJ2-5; D possibly corresponds to TRBD1 (6 bases). The DNA for the CDR3 is TGTGCCAGCTCATCAGGGGTGGAGACCCAGTACTTC. Its protein is CASSSGVETQYF.